A selection of T cell receptor beta chains follows, all from one sample in a study of vaccination effects on CD4 cells after COVID-19. What these receptors recognize is not known. The method was immunoSEQ multiplex PCR; TCRdb's version includes in-frame clones alone and lacks a portion of them. The sample holds over 80,000 clones, more than 60% seen once. Sequencing used CD4+ T cells from PBMCs cultured with HCoV-OC43 spike peptides, obtained after COVID-19 vaccination. Source of these receptors: a human donor who received a COVID-19 vaccine. CDR3s include the opening cysteine and the closing phenylalanine or tryptophan.

v_call	j_call	cdr3_aa
TRBV5-1	TRBJ2-5	CASSPRQFQETQYF
TRBV12-2	TRBJ1-2	CASRLARSGLRLFRYTF
TRBV19	TRBJ1-1	CASSMDMSEAFF
TRBV24-1	TRBJ2-2	CATSAIWTGGGPGELFF
TRBV5-1	TRBJ2-2	CASSSQMAGGELFF
TRBV28	TRBJ2-3	CASRRRGLEADSDTQYF
TRBV10-3	TRBJ2-5	CAISVAGKETQYF
TRBV9	TRBJ1-1	CASSVRVGTEAFF
TRBV18	TRBJ2-2	CASSSTSGPGELFF
TRBV24-1	TRBJ1-2	CATSDRGINYGYTF